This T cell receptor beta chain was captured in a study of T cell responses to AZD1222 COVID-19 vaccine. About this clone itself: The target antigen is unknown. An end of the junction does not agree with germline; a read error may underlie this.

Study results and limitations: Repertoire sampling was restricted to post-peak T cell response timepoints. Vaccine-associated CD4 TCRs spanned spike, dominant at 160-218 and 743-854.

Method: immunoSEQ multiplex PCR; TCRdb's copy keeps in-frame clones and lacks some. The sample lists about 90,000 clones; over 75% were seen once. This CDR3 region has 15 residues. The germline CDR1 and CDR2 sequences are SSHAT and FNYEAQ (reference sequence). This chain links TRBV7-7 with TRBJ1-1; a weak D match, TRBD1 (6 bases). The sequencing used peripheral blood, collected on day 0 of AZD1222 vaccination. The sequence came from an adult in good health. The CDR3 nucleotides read TGTGCTAGCAGCTTATTCGCAGGGGAGGGGACTGAAGCTTTCTTT. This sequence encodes CASSLFAGEGTEAFF.